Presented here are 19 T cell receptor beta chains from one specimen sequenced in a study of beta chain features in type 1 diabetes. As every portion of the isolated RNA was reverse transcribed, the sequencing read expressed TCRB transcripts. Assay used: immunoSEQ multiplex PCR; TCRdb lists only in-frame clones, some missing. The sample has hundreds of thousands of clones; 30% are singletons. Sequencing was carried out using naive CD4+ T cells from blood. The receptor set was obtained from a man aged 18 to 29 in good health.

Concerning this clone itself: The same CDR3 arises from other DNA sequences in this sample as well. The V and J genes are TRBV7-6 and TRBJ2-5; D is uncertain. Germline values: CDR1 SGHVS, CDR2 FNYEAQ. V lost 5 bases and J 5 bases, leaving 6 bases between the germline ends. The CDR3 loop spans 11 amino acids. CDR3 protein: CASSPQETQYF. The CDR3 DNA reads TGTGCCAGCAGCCCACAGGAGACCCAGTACTTC. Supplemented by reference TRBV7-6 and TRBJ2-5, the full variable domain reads GAGVSQSPRYKVTKRGQDVALRCDPISGHVSLYWYRQALGQGPEFLTYFNYEAQQDKSGLPNDRFSAERPEGSISTLTIQRTEQRDSAMYRCASSPQETQYFGPGTRLLVL.

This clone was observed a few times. The CDR3 spells CASTTATRQPYNEQFF. The CDR3 DNA follows: TGTGCCAGCACTACGGCCACTAGGCAACCCTACAATGAGCAGTTCTTC. The J gene is TRBJ2-1, the V gene TRBV7-2; possible D gene TRBD2, 5 bases. This CDR3 region has 16 residues. From germline, CDR1 is SGHTA and CDR2 FQGNSA. Trimming cost V 7 bases and J 2 bases, with 18 bases left between them.

CDR3 in amino acids: CASSSRTGEYF. CDR3 nucleotides: TGTGCCAGCAGCTCGAGAACTGGGGAGTATTTT. The gene calls are TRBV5-4 and TRBJ2-3; D remains unclear. The CDR3 is made up of 11 amino acids. Germline loops: CDR1 SGHNT, CDR2 YYREEE (reference sequence). The V gene lost 3 bases and the J gene lost 13 bases, with 12 bases spanning the gap.

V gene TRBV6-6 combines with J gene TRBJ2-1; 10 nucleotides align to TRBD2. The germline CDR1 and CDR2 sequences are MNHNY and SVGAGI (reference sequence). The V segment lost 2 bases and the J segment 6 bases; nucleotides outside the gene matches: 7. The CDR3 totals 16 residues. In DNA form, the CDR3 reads TGTGCCAGCAGTTACACGCCGGCTAGCGGGAGCAATGAGCAGTTCTTC. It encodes CASSYTPASGSNEQFF.

The CDR3 region is CAWRPSGRGYNEQFF. The DNA for the CDR3 is TGTGCCTGGCGTCCGAGCGGGAGGGGTTACAATGAGCAGTTCTTC. The chain joins TRBV30 to TRBJ2-1; 10 nucleotides agree with TRBD2. Germline CDR1 reads GTSNPN; CDR2 reads SVGIG (reference sequence). The CDR3 is 15 amino acids. Trimming cost V 5 bases and J 4 bases; bases outside gene matches: 8.

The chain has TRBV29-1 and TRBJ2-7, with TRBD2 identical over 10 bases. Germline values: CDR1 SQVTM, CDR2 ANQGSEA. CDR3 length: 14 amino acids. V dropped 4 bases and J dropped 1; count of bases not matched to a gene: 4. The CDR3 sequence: CSVAGTSESYEQYF. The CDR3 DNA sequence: TGCAGCGTTGCCGGGACTAGCGAATCCTACGAGCAGTACTTC.

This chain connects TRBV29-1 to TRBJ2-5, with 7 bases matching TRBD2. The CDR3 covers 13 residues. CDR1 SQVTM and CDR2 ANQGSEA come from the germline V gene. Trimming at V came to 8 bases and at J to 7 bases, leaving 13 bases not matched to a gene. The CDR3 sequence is CSLWGGELRTQYF. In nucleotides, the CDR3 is TGCAGCCTATGGGGAGGGGAACTTAGGACCCAGTACTTC.

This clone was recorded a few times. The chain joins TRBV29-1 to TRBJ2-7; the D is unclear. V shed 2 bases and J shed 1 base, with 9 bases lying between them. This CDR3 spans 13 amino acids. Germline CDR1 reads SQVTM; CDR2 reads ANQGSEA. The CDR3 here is CSVETRGSYEQYF. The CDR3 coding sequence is TGCAGCGTTGAAACGAGAGGATCCTACGAGCAGTACTTC.

CDR3 sequence reads: CASSLATFVGELFF. Written as DNA, the CDR3 is TGTGCCAGCAGCTTAGCGACGTTCGTCGGGGAGCTGTTTTTT. V and J are TRBV7-8 and TRBJ2-2; no definite D call. V was clipped by 0 bases and J by 7 bases, with 9 bases between them. Germline lookup yields CDR1 SGHVS and CDR2 FQNEAQ. CDR3 length equals 14 residues. Full variable domain (missing parts from reference TRBV7-8 and TRBJ2-2): GAGVSQSPRYKVAKRGQDVALRCDPISGHVSLFWYQQALGQGPEFLTYFQNEAQLDKSGLPSDRFFAERPEGSVSTLKIQRTQQEDSAVYLCASSLATFVGELFFGEGSRLTVL.

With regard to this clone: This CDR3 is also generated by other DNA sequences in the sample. CDR3 sequence reads: CASSLGGRETQYF. The CDR3 DNA follows: TGTGCCAGCAGTTTAGGGGGCCGGGAGACCCAGTACTTC. The rearrangement links TRBV28 to TRBJ2-5, with D possibly being TRBD1 (6 bases). Germline-derived CDR1 and CDR2 are MDHEN and SYDVKM. This CDR3 contains 13 residues. Trimming took 2 bases from V and 5 from J, leaving 9 bases between them.

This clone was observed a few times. CDR3 DNA sequence: TGTGCCATCAGTGAAAAGCGGGACTTCTCCTACGAGCAGTACTTC. This codes for CAISEKRDFSYEQYF. The rearrangement links TRBV10-3 to TRBJ2-7, with 7 bases identical to TRBD2. The germline gives CDR1 ENHRY, CDR2 SYGVKD. CDR3 length: 15 residues. With V trimmed by 3 bases and J by 0 bases, 5 bases remained unmatched.

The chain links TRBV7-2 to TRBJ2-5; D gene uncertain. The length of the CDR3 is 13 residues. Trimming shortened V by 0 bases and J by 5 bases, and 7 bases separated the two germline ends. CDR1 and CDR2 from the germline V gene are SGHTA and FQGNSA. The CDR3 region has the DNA TGTGCCAGCAGCTTAGCAGACGGGGAGACCCAGTACTTC. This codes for CASSLADGETQYF.

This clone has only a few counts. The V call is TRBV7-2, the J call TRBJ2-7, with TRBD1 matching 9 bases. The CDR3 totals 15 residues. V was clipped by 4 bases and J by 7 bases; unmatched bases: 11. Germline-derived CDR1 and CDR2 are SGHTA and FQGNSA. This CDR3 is CASSYRQGGPGEQYF. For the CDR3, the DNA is TGTGCCAGCAGCTACCGACAGGGGGGGCCGGGAGAGCAGTACTTC.

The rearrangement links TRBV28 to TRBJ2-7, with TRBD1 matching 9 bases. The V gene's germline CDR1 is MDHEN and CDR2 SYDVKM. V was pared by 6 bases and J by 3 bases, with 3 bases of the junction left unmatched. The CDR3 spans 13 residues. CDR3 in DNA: TGTGCCAGCAGAGGGACAGGGATCTACGAGCAGTACTTC. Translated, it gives CASRGTGIYEQYF.

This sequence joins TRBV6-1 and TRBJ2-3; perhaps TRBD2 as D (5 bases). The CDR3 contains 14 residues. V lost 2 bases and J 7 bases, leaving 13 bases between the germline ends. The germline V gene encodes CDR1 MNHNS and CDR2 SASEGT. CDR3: CASSENPSWHTQYF. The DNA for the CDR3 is TGTGCCAGCAGTGAAAACCCTAGCTGGCATACGCAGTATTTT.

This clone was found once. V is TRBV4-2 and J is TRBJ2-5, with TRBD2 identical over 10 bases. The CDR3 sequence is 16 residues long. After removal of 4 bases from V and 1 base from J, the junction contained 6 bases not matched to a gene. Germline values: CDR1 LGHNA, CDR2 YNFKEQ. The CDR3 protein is CASSPSRTSGQETQYF. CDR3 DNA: TGTGCCAGCAGCCCCTCTCGGACTAGCGGCCAAGAGACCCAGTACTTC.

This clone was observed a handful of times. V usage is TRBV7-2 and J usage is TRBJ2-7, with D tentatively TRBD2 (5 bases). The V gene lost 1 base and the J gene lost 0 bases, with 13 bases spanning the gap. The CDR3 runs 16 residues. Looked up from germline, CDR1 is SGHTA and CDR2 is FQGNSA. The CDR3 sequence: CASSLDLARSSYEQYF. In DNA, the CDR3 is TGTGCCAGCAGCTTAGATTTAGCGCGAAGCTCCTACGAGCAGTACTTC. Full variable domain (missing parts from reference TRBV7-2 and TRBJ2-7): GAGVSQSPSNKVTEKGKDVELRCDPISGHTALYWYRQSLGQGLEFLIYFQGNSAPDKSGLPSDRFSAERTGGSVSTLTIQRTQQEDSAVYLCASSLDLARSSYEQYFGPGTRLTVT.

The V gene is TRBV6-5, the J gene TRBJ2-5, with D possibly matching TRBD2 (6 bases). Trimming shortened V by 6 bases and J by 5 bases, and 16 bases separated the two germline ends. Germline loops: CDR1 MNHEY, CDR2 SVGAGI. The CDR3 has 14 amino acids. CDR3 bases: TGTGCCAGCAGCCCCCCGGGACTTTTGGAGACCCAGTACTTC. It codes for CASSPPGLLETQYF.

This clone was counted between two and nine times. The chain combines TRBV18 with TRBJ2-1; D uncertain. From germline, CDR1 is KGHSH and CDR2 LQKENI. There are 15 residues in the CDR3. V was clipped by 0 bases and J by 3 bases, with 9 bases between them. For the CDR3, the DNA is TGTGCCAGCTCACCACCGGGTGACCGCTACAATGAGCAGTTCTTC. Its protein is CASSPPGDRYNEQFF.